The clone carrying this TCR beta chain showed up many times. The sample belongs to a study of neurological immune-mediated disorders. Time point given: longitudinal time-point 2. Source material was 2 million unsorted PBMCs, stored at -80 °C in RNAlater. The cDNA came from 5'RACE, which used 10-nucleotide random UMIs. TCRdb reprocessed the 5' RACE reads via MiXCR and lists one record per CDR3 protein. The sample carries 81,000 or so distinct CDR3 sequences, under 15% recorded once. The CDR3 is 16 residues long. Germline V gives CDR1 SEHNR, CDR2 FQNEAQ (reference sequence). J gave up 5 bases and V 4 bases, and 8 bases lay outside the gene matches.

This sequence originates from a female donor with HTLV-1-associated myelopathy (HAM/TSP). The chain employs TRBV7-9 and TRBJ2-3, with 11 positions matching TRBD1. The sequenced sample was PBMCs. The CDR3 is CASSSTGTGGKDTQYF. The CDR3 DNA is TGTGCCAGCAGCTCGACCGGGACAGGGGGTAAAGATACGCAGTATTTT.